This T cell receptor (beta chain) was obtained from a study of T cells in Graves' hyperthyroidism and ophthalmopathy. TCR beta CDR3 regions were amplified from RNA transcripts. Carried out on the TCR CDR3, a first-round RT-PCR used the HTBI primer set. MiXCR was run by TCRdb on the multiplex PCR reads, yielding one entry per CDR3 protein. The sample includes about half a million distinct CDR3 sequences, approximately 25% of them seen just once. After removal of 0 bases from V and 8 bases from J, the junction contained 9 bases not matched to a gene. The CDR3 loop spans 17 amino acids. Germline CDR1 and CDR2: SGHRS and YFSETQ. On this clonotype itself: Its antigen remains unknown.

The study's findings and limits: Using 13 V-J features, a model discriminated ophthalmopathy from stable hyperthyroidism.

Among ophthalmopathy patients, the Clinical Activity Score reached at least 3, the NOSPECS grade reached at least 4, and duration remained under 3 months. Sample: blood. This receptor was taken from a woman in her twenties or thirties with Graves' ophthalmopathy. This chain connects TRBV5-1 to TRBJ1-6, with 9 bases lining up with TRBD1. The CDR3 coding sequence is TGCGCCAGCAGCTTGGCCACAGGGGGCAGGGGTGATTCACCCCTCCACTTT. It codes for CASSLATGGRGDSPLHF.